What follows are 28 T cell receptor beta chains derived from one specimen sequenced in a study of memory CD4+ T cells and cytomegalovirus serostatus. Only in-frame clones appear in the TCRdb table, and some are missing; sequencing was by immunoSEQ multiplex PCR. This table has some 95,000 clones, roughly 80% appearing once. The sort gate was single viable CD3+CD4+CD8-CD45RO+ cells for memory CD4+ T cells. The material sequenced was memory CD4+ T cells from blood. These receptors all come from an adult in good health and CMV-seropositive.

The chain uses TRBV9 and TRBJ2-7, with D perhaps TRBD1 (5 bases). Germline V lookup: CDR1 SGDLS, CDR2 YYNGEE. This CDR3 is built from 13 residues. Between the trimmed V and J ends, which lost 2 bases and 6 bases, there was a span of 12 bases. CDR3 loop: CASSVTDQGEQYF. The DNA for the CDR3 is TGTGCCAGCAGCGTTACAGATCAGGGCGAGCAGTACTTC.

In its sample, this clone was seen a few times. The chain employs TRBV28 and TRBJ2-7, with 7 bases identical to TRBD2. The germline V gene has CDR1 MDHEN and CDR2 SYDVKM. V gave up 5 bases and J gave up 1 base; unmatched junction bases: 8. The CDR3 extends over 15 amino acids. In DNA, the CDR3 is TGTGCCAGCAGTCCATCTAGCGGACTTTCCTACGAGCAGTACTTC. This encodes CASSPSSGLSYEQYF.

This clone was observed a few times. The chain has TRBV4-2 and TRBJ1-4; TRBD1 matches 7 bases. Germline lookup yields CDR1 LGHNA and CDR2 YNFKEQ. V lost 1 base and J lost 3; bases outside the gene matches: 8. CDR3 length: 17 residues. CDR3 loop: CASSQGLRGVPNEKLFF. The CDR3 DNA follows: TGTGCCAGCAGCCAAGGCCTCAGGGGGGTGCCTAATGAAAAACTGTTTTTT.

The chain couples TRBV15 to TRBJ1-3; D not resolved. The germline V gene has CDR1 LNHNV and CDR2 YYDKDF (reference sequence). V dropped 3 bases and J dropped 6 bases, with 9 bases sitting between them. The length of the CDR3 is 13 residues. The CDR3 DNA follows: TGTGCCACCAGCAGGTTCTTTGAAAACACCATATATTTT. Translation gives CATSRFFENTIYF.

This chain links TRBV10-3 with TRBJ2-3, with D perhaps TRBD1 or TRBD2 (6 bases each). This CDR3 has 13 amino acids. Germline V gives CDR1 ENHRY, CDR2 SYGVKD. V was clipped by 4 bases and J by 2 bases, with 7 bases between them. The CDR3, as DNA: TGTGCCATCAGTGGGGGGGCCACAGATACGCAGTATTTT. Amino acids: CAISGGATDTQYF.

This sequence joins TRBV6-1 and TRBJ1-2, with D tentatively TRBD1 (6 bases). Trimming removed 0 bases at V and 4 bases at J, with 15 bases between. Looked up from germline, CDR1 is MNHNS and CDR2 is SASEGT. The CDR3 is 16 amino acids. DNA for the CDR3: TGTGCCAGCAGTGAAGCGACCAGACAGGTTATCTATGGCTACACCTTC. Encoded protein: CASSEATRQVIYGYTF.

The chain employs TRBV10-3 and TRBJ1-1, with a tentative D call TRBD1 (5 bases). This CDR3 has 15 residues. Germline CDR1 and CDR2: ENHRY and SYGVKD. V was pared by 1 base and J by 6 bases, with 15 bases between. As DNA, the CDR3 is TGTGCCATCAGTGAGTTGGGGGGAGTGATCTCTGAAGCTTTCTTT. Amino acids: CAISELGGVISEAFF.

The gene calls are TRBV7-2 and TRBJ2-1; 10 nucleotides agree with TRBD2. Germline values: CDR1 SGHTA, CDR2 FQGNSA. With V trimmed by 1 base and J by 12 bases, 9 bases remained unmatched. This CDR3 spans 15 amino acids. This CDR3 is CASSLELAGAYGQFF. The CDR3 DNA reads TGTGCCAGCAGCTTAGAGCTAGCGGGAGCCTATGGGCAGTTCTTC.

The chain is built from TRBV19 and TRBJ2-7; D not resolved. From germline, CDR1 is LNHDA and CDR2 SQIVND (reference sequence). The CDR3 length is 13 residues. V lost 5 bases and J 3 bases, leaving 11 bases between the germline ends. The chain's CDR3 is CASSPDLRYEQYF. As DNA, the CDR3 is TGTGCCAGTAGTCCAGATTTACGCTACGAGCAGTACTTC.

This rearrangement joins TRBV11-2 to TRBJ2-5; D gene uncertain. Germline V lookup: CDR1 SGHAT, CDR2 FQNNGV. V gave up 1 base and J gave up 5 bases, with 5 bases separating them. This CDR3 has 12 amino acids. The CDR3 bases are TGTGCCAGCAGCTTAGCGGGTGAGACCCAGTACTTC. Encoded protein: CASSLAGETQYF.

The chain couples TRBV18 to TRBJ2-3; 7 nucleotides align to TRBD2. CDR1 is KGHSH, CDR2 LQKENI, per germline. This CDR3 comprises 15 residues. Unmatched junction bases numbered 2, after V lost 2 bases and J lost 0 bases. CDR3 loop: CASSPWEGSTDTQYF. The CDR3 DNA reads TGTGCCAGCTCACCATGGGAGGGTAGCACAGATACGCAGTATTTT. The complete variable domain, with remaining parts taken from reference TRBV18 and TRBJ2-3, reads NAGVMQNPRHLVRRRGQEARLRCSPMKGHSHVYWYRQLPEEGLKFMVYLQKENIIDESGMPKERFSAEFPKEGPSILRIQQVVRGDSAAYFCASSPWEGSTDTQYFGPGTRLTVL.

The chain links TRBV7-2 to TRBJ2-1, with D uncertain. CDR3 length equals 15 residues. The V gene lost 2 bases and the J gene lost 6 bases, with 14 bases spanning the gap. Germline CDR1 is SGHTA and CDR2 is FQGNSA. The CDR3 DNA reads as TGTGCCAGCAGCTTAAGAGCCCGTCGAGGCAATGAGCAGTTCTTC. It translates to CASSLRARRGNEQFF. The full variable domain, with the rest looked up from reference TRBV7-2 and TRBJ2-1, is GAGVSQSPSNKVTEKGKDVELRCDPISGHTALYWYRQSLGQGLEFLIYFQGNSAPDKSGLPSDRFSAERTGGSVSTLTIQRTQQEDSAVYLCASSLRARRGNEQFFGPGTRLTVL.

The chain has TRBV6-1 and TRBJ2-4; a possible D gene is TRBD2 (6 bases). This CDR3 comprises 14 residues. Germline CDR1 MNHNS, CDR2 SASEGT. Trimming took 2 bases from V and 4 from J, leaving 9 bases between them. This chain's CDR3 is CASSEWRGKNIQYF. CDR3 nucleotides: TGTGCCAGCAGTGAATGGCGGGGAAAAAACATTCAGTACTTC.

The genes are TRBV7-3 and TRBJ1-2, with D unclear. CDR1 SGHTA and CDR2 FQGTGA come from the germline V gene. Trimming left V 1 base short and J 2 bases short, with 5 bases between. The CDR3 has 13 residues. The CDR3 coding sequence is TGTGCCAGCAGCTTAAACAAGAACTATGGCTACACCTTC. Encoded protein: CASSLNKNYGYTF.

CDR3 bases: TGTGCCAGCAGCATAGCGGGGGGCGGGACCGGGGAGCTGTTTTTT. Protein product: CASSIAGGGTGELFF. This chain uses TRBV4-2 with TRBJ2-2, with 10 bases lining up with TRBD2. V was pared by 5 bases and J by 5 bases, with 5 bases of the junction left unmatched. Germline V lookup: CDR1 LGHNA, CDR2 YNFKEQ. There are 15 residues in the CDR3.

This clone was found a few times. CDR3 in DNA: TGTGCCTGGAACAGGGACCCCTATAATTCACCCCTCCACTTT. This encodes CAWNRDPYNSPLHF. This rearrangement joins TRBV30 to TRBJ1-6; a weak D match, TRBD1 (6 bases). The CDR3 is 14 amino acids. Germline CDR1 GTSNPN, CDR2 SVGIG (reference sequence). V was trimmed by 4 bases and J by 2 bases, leaving 9 bases between them.

The chain joins TRBV28 to TRBJ2-1; D possibly corresponds to TRBD2 (5 bases). The CDR3 covers 17 residues. V was trimmed by 6 bases and J by 1 base, leaving 19 bases between them. Germline CDR1 and CDR2: MDHEN and SYDVKM. CDR3 sequence: CASSPRLAGMSYNEQFF. For the CDR3, the DNA is TGTGCCAGCAGCCCACGACTGGCGGGCATGTCCTACAATGAGCAGTTCTTC. Drawing the rest from reference TRBV28 and TRBJ2-1, the complete variable domain is DVKVTQSSRYLVKRTGEKVFLECVQDMDHENMFWYRQDPGLGLRLIYFSYDVKMKEKGDIPEGYSVSREKKERFSLILESASTNQTSMYLCASSPRLAGMSYNEQFFGPGTRLTVL.

The V and J genes are TRBV5-1 and TRBJ2-1, with 7 bases fitting TRBD2. V shed 4 bases and J 0 bases; nucleotides not matched to a gene: 7. The CDR3 loop spans 16 amino acids. Per the germline V gene, CDR1 is SGHRS and CDR2 is YFSETQ. The CDR3 loop reads CASSLGTMSSYNEQFF. CDR3 sequence (DNA): TGCGCCAGCAGCCTAGGGACTATGAGCTCCTACAATGAGCAGTTCTTC. Full variable domain (missing parts from reference TRBV5-1 and TRBJ2-1): KAGVTQTPRYLIKTRGQQVTLSCSPISGHRSVSWYQQTPGQGLQFLFEYFSETQRNKGNFPGRFSGRQFSNSRSEMNVSTLELGDSALYLCASSLGTMSSYNEQFFGPGTRLTVL.

The chain uses TRBV11-2 and TRBJ2-5; no clear D gene. Germline V gene data show CDR1 as SGHAT and CDR2 as FQNNGV. Trimming stripped 0 bases from V and 9 bases from J, with 5 bases between. The CDR3 is 11 residues long. CDR3 amino acids: CASSLEKAQYF. The CDR3 nucleotides are TGTGCCAGCAGCTTAGAAAAGGCCCAGTACTTC.

The chain links TRBV18 to TRBJ2-1; D uncertain. From germline, CDR1 is KGHSH and CDR2 LQKENI. V lost 3 bases to trimming and J lost 7 bases, with 13 bases between them. CDR3 length: 14 residues. CDR3 region: CASSPERLGNEQFF. For the CDR3, the DNA is TGTGCCAGCTCACCGGAGAGATTGGGAAATGAGCAGTTCTTC.

This clone was counted a single time. The chain has TRBV27 and TRBJ2-7; 8 bases map to TRBD1. CDR1 is MNHEY, CDR2 SMNVEV, per germline (reference sequence). The length of the CDR3 is 15 residues. V dropped 7 bases and J dropped 4; count of bases not matched to a gene: 12. This CDR3 reads CASTLTSRGPYEQYF. CDR3 in DNA: TGTGCCAGCACCTTGACGTCCAGGGGGCCTTACGAGCAGTACTTC.

V is TRBV28 and J is TRBJ1-2, with no clear D. The V gene lost 5 bases and the J gene lost 3 bases, with 16 bases spanning the gap. CDR3 size: 15 residues. Germline V gene sequence: CDR1 MDHEN, CDR2 SYDVKM. This chain's CDR3 is CASSTSPGGDYGYTF. CDR3 DNA: TGTGCCAGCAGTACCTCCCCGGGCGGAGACTATGGCTACACCTTC.

The chain's CDR3 is CASSGMRGTYEQYF. CDR3 nucleotides: TGTGCCAGTAGTGGGATGAGGGGAACCTACGAGCAGTACTTC. V usage is TRBV19 and J usage is TRBJ2-7, with D perhaps assigned TRBD1 or TRBD2 (5 bases each). The CDR3 is 14 residues long. V gave up 5 bases and J gave up 2 bases, with 13 bases separating them. Germline CDR1 is LNHDA and CDR2 is SQIVND (reference sequence).

The rearrangement joins TRBV5-1 to TRBJ1-2; D is undetermined. CDR1 and CDR2 (germline): SGHRS, YFSETQ. The CDR3 has 13 residues. V gave up 5 bases and J gave up 8 bases, with 16 bases separating them. CDR3 loop: CASSPDGGVGYTF. The CDR3, as DNA: TGCGCCAGCAGTCCCGACGGAGGCGTAGGCTACACCTTC.

The chain couples TRBV27 to TRBJ1-6, with 8 positions matching TRBD1. The CDR3 contains 16 residues. Unmatched junction bases numbered 6, after V lost 8 bases and J lost 0 bases. The germline gives CDR1 MNHEY, CDR2 SMNVEV (reference sequence). This CDR3 is CASSRTGFSYNSPLHF. In DNA, the CDR3 is TGTGCCAGCTCAAGGACAGGGTTCTCCTATAATTCACCCCTCCACTTT.

Here the CDR3 reads CASSLGGLAGGQETQYF. For the CDR3, the DNA is TGTGCCAGCAGCTTAGGGGGACTAGCGGGAGGGCAAGAGACCCAGTACTTC. J is TRBJ2-5 and V is TRBV7-2; 16 nucleotides align to TRBD2. Trimming removed 1 base from V and 2 bases from J; junction bases left unmatched: 1. CDR3 size: 17 residues. Per germline, CDR1 SGHTA and CDR2 FQGNSA.

The V and J genes are TRBV5-5 and TRBJ2-7; a weak D match, TRBD2 (7 bases). CDR1 and CDR2 from the germline V gene are SGHKS and YYEKEE (reference sequence). CDR3 length equals 13 residues. V gave up 2 bases and J gave up 7 bases, with 13 bases separating them. CDR3 residues: CASSFGGAAEQYF. The CDR3 region has the DNA TGTGCCAGCAGCTTTGGGGGGGCAGCGGAGCAGTACTTC.

The chain recombines TRBV7-8 with TRBJ1-1; D is possibly TRBD1 (5 bases). The CDR3 length is 13 residues. V lost 4 bases and J lost 1, with 7 bases in between. Per the germline V gene, CDR1 is SGHVS and CDR2 is FQNEAQ. The CDR3 here is CASSSDRNTEAFF. The CDR3 region has the DNA TGTGCCAGCAGCTCCGACAGGAACACTGAAGCTTTCTTT.